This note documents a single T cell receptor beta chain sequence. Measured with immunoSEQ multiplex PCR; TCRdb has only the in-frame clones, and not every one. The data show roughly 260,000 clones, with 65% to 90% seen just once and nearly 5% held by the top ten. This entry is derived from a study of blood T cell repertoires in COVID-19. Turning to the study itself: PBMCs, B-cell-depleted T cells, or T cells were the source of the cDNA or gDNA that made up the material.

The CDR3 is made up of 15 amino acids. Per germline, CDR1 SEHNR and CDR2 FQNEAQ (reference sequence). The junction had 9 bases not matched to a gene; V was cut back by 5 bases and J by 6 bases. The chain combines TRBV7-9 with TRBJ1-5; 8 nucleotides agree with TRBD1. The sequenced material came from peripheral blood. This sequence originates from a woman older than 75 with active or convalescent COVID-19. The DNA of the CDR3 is TGTGCCAGCAGCCCGACAGGGGCCGGCAGTCAGCCCCAGCATTTT. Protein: CASSPTGAGSQPQHF.